Listed here are 27 T cell receptor beta chains from one sample, sequenced in a study of beta chain features in type 1 diabetes. As every portion of the isolated RNA was reverse transcribed, the sequencing read expressed TCRB transcripts. Assay: immunoSEQ multiplex PCR; the TCRdb copy retains only in-frame clones and omits some. The sample shows approximately 380,000 clones, roughly 16% of them seen only once. Material for sequencing was naive CD4+ T cells from blood. These receptors all stem from a woman aged 18 to 35 in good health.

This chain connects TRBV30 to TRBJ1-4; D call uncertain. This CDR3 region has 12 residues. Germline assignment: CDR1 GTSNPN and CDR2 SVGIG (reference sequence). V was pared by 5 bases and J by 5 bases, with 9 bases between. CDR3 residues: CAWLRYNEKLFF. Here the CDR3 DNA reads TGTGCCTGGTTACGGTACAATGAAAAACTGTTTTTT.

This clone was counted between two and nine times. The gene calls are TRBV29-1 and TRBJ1-4; no clear D gene. Looked up from germline, CDR1 is SQVTM and CDR2 is ANQGSEA. There are 13 residues in the CDR3. The germline V and J ends were trimmed by 6 bases and 3 bases, with 11 bases remaining between them. The CDR3 DNA follows: TGCAGCGTCCTGGTGAGGGCTAATGAAAAACTGTTTTTT. As protein: CSVLVRANEKLFF.

DNA of the CDR3: TGTGCCTGGAGTGTACAGGGACACTATGGCTACACCTTC. This codes for CAWSVQGHYGYTF. The chain links TRBV30 to TRBJ1-2; possibly TRBD1 for D (6 bases). Trimming pared 0 bases from V and 3 bases from J, leaving 8 bases between. The CDR3 spans 13 residues. Germline V gene sequence: CDR1 GTSNPN, CDR2 SVGIG (reference sequence).

The sample holds a few counts of this clone. The J gene is TRBJ1-1, the V gene TRBV30; no definite D call. The ends were cut back, 4 bases at V and 3 bases at J, with 12 bases in the middle. Germline V lookup: CDR1 GTSNPN, CDR2 SVGIG (reference sequence). The CDR3 contains 13 residues. CDR3 sequence (DNA): TGTGCCTGGATCAGTAGACGGGACACTGAAGCTTTCTTT. It encodes CAWISRRDTEAFF.

Concerning this clone: At one boundary the junction diverges from the germline segment, which might be a read error. J is TRBJ2-1 and V is TRBV7-9, with D tentatively TRBD1 (5 bases). Germline CDR1 reads SEHNR; CDR2 reads FQNEAQ (reference sequence). The CDR3 is made up of 13 amino acids. The CDR3 loop reads CASSLAWGIWTVF. The CDR3 nucleotides read TGTGCCAGCAGCTTAGCGTGGGGCATCTGGACGGTCTTC.

The V call is TRBV7-9, the J call TRBJ2-1, with 7 bases aligning to TRBD2. The CDR3 is 13 amino acids. The J segment lost 5 bases and the V segment lost 9 bases, leaving 7 bases of the junction unmatched. CDR1 is SEHNR, CDR2 FQNEAQ, per germline (reference sequence). The CDR3 nucleotides are TGTGCCAGGGGGGGGGACTACGACAATGAGCAGTTCTTC. Translated: CARGGDYDNEQFF.

This clone was observed a handful of times. This chain connects TRBV19 to TRBJ2-1; 9 bases are a match to TRBD2. The length of the CDR3 is 17 residues. Germline CDR1 reads LNHDA; CDR2 reads SQIVND (reference sequence). V shed 7 bases, J shed 0 bases, and the junction held 10 bases outside the gene matches. CDR3 residues: CASNAGGYSGSYNEQFF. The CDR3 nucleotides are TGTGCCAGTAACGCGGGAGGGTATTCTGGCTCCTACAATGAGCAGTTCTTC. Filled out from reference TRBV19 and TRBJ2-1, the complete variable domain reads DGGITQSPKYLFRKEGQNVTLSCEQNLNHDAMYWYRQDPGQGLRLIYYSQIVNDFQKGDIAEGYSVSREKKESFPLTVTSAQKNPTAFYLCASNAGGYSGSYNEQFFGPGTRLTVL.

The chain recombines TRBV6-1 with TRBJ2-5; the match to TRBD1 covers 7 bases. CDR1 and CDR2 from the germline V gene are MNHNS and SASEGT. The trim removed 7 bases at V and 1 base at J, leaving 6 bases unmatched. This CDR3 spans 14 amino acids. This CDR3 reads CASTMRGLQETQYF. Here the CDR3 DNA reads TGTGCCAGCACCATGAGGGGGCTCCAAGAGACCCAGTACTTC.

The chain links TRBV7-9 to TRBJ2-4; 7 bases are a match to TRBD1. V lost 4 bases, J lost 7 bases, and 7 bases stayed unmatched. The germline V gene has CDR1 SEHNR and CDR2 FQNEAQ (reference sequence). The length of the CDR3 is 14 residues. CDR3 amino acids: CASSYDRALNIQYF. As DNA, the CDR3 is TGTGCCAGCAGCTACGACAGGGCTCTTAACATTCAGTACTTC.

This clone occurred a few times. The chain has TRBV14 and TRBJ2-1; D gene ambiguous. Germline loops: CDR1 SGHDN, CDR2 FVKESK. The CDR3 length is 13 residues. With 1 base removed from V and 9 bases from J, the gap between germline ends came to 10 bases. The DNA for the CDR3 is TGTGCCAGCAGCCAAGGGCTAGGTGGTGAGCAGTTCTTC. It translates to CASSQGLGGEQFF.

This chain joins TRBV7-6 and TRBJ2-1, with 8 bases that match TRBD2. The CDR3 loop spans 15 amino acids. Germline V gene lookup returns CDR1 SGHVS and CDR2 FNYEAQ. V shed 2 bases and J 3 bases; nucleotides not matched to a gene: 3. The DNA of the CDR3 is TGTGCCAGCAGCTTAAGACTAGCGTTCTACAATGAGCAGTTCTTC. As protein: CASSLRLAFYNEQFF.

This clone has only a few counts. V usage is TRBV2 and J usage is TRBJ2-7; no clear D. Trimming removed 0 bases at V and 3 bases at J, with 9 bases between. Germline loops: CDR1 SNHLY, CDR2 FYNNEI. This CDR3 comprises 14 residues. The CDR3 reads CASSEAVAYYEQYF. CDR3 DNA sequence: TGTGCCAGCAGTGAAGCGGTGGCATACTACGAGCAGTACTTC. The complete variable domain, with remaining parts taken from reference TRBV2 and TRBJ2-7, reads EPEVTQTPSHQVTQMGQEVILRCVPISNHLYFYWYRQILGQKVEFLVSFYNNEISEKSEIFDDQFSVERPDGSNFTLKIRSTKLEDSAMYFCASSEAVAYYEQYFGPGTRLTVT.

The J gene is TRBJ2-6, the V gene TRBV2; weak D call: TRBD2 (5 bases). The CDR3 length is 16 residues. Germline V CDR1 and CDR2: SNHLY, FYNNEI. Trimming removed 2 bases from V and 1 base from J, with 9 bases in between. CDR3 protein: CASSETRVSGANVLTF. The CDR3 DNA follows: TGTGCCAGCAGTGAAACGCGGGTTTCTGGGGCCAACGTCCTGACTTTC.

This sequence joins TRBV25-1 and TRBJ2-1; D not certain. Trimming shortened V by 2 bases and J by 9 bases, and 11 bases separated the two germline ends. Germline values: CDR1 MGHDK, CDR2 SYGVNS. The CDR3 is 13 residues long. This CDR3 is CASSEIPFPEQFF. CDR3 nucleotide sequence: TGTGCCAGCAGTGAAATTCCTTTCCCTGAGCAGTTCTTC.

J is TRBJ2-7 and V is TRBV29-1; TRBD1 is a possible D gene (6 bases). Germline CDR1 and CDR2: SQVTM and ANQGSEA. The CDR3 runs to 12 residues. Trimming removed 7 bases at V and 2 bases at J, with 12 bases between. CDR3 sequence reads: CSAAQGTYEQYF. CDR3 nucleotide sequence: TGCAGCGCCGCACAGGGTACCTACGAGCAGTACTTC.

The V gene is TRBV27, the J gene TRBJ1-1; no definite D call. V lost 3 bases and J 2 bases, leaving 13 bases between the germline ends. The CDR3 extends over 15 amino acids. From germline, CDR1 is MNHEY and CDR2 SMNVEV (reference sequence). This CDR3 is CASSFDTTVNTEAFF. Here the CDR3 DNA reads TGTGCCAGCAGTTTCGACACAACAGTAAACACTGAAGCTTTCTTT.

This clone has more than one count but fewer than ten. This rearrangement joins TRBV15 to TRBJ2-4, with D maybe TRBD1 (6 bases). The germline V gene has CDR1 LNHNV and CDR2 YYDKDF (reference sequence). This CDR3 is built from 16 residues. V was shortened by 5 bases and J by 1 base, with 15 bases between the two germline ends. The CDR3 region has the DNA TGTGCCACCAGCCCGAACAGGGCCGGGGCCAAAAACATTCAGTACTTC. Its protein is CATSPNRAGAKNIQYF.

This clone was counted between two and nine times. The chain carries TRBV4-3 and TRBJ2-2, with a weak D call TRBD2 (6 bases). Trimming stripped 4 bases from V and 0 bases from J, with 12 bases between. CDR3 length equals 16 residues. Germline V gene data show CDR1 as LGHNA and CDR2 as YSLEER. As DNA, the CDR3 is TGCGCCAGCAGCCTTCCGGCGGGACCGAACACCGGGGAGCTGTTTTTT. Its protein is CASSLPAGPNTGELFF.

This clone was observed a few times. CDR3 in amino acids: CASSVVDSLSGANVLTF. Written as DNA, the CDR3 is TGTGCCAGCAGCGTAGTGGACAGCCTAAGTGGGGCCAACGTCCTGACTTTC. The chain is built from TRBV9 and TRBJ2-6; D perhaps matches TRBD1 (6 bases). CDR3 length: 17 amino acids. Looked up from germline, CDR1 is SGDLS and CDR2 is YYNGEE. With 0 bases removed from V and 3 bases from J, the gap between germline ends came to 13 bases.

A few counts support this clone. This chain connects TRBV9 to TRBJ2-5; D call uncertain. The germline CDR1 and CDR2 sequences are SGDLS and YYNGEE. Trimming pared 4 bases from V and 0 bases from J, leaving 10 bases between. The CDR3 totals 14 residues. CDR3 sequence reads: CASSSALYQETQYF. DNA of the CDR3: TGTGCCAGCAGCAGCGCGCTGTACCAAGAGACCCAGTACTTC.

The gene calls are TRBV15 and TRBJ2-7, with TRBD1 matching over 7 bases. CDR3 size: 14 residues. V dropped 4 bases and J dropped 6; count of bases not matched to a gene: 9. Germline V gene lookup returns CDR1 LNHNV and CDR2 YYDKDF (reference sequence). CDR3 amino acids: CATSTRQGRSEQYF. The CDR3 DNA is TGTGCCACCAGCACCCGACAGGGACGCAGCGAGCAGTACTTC.

The genes are TRBV11-2 and TRBJ1-2, with 7 bases identical to TRBD1. CDR3 size: 13 residues. The ends lost 6 bases at V and 8 bases at J; junction bases unmatched: 9. Per the germline V gene, CDR1 is SGHAT and CDR2 is FQNNGV. The CDR3 is CASSLGQVEGYTF. DNA for the CDR3: TGTGCCAGCAGTCTCGGACAGGTGGAGGGCTACACCTTC.

The table lists this clone with a few counts. J is TRBJ2-1 and V is TRBV13; D might be TRBD2 (5 bases). Per germline, CDR1 PRHDT and CDR2 FYEKMQ (reference sequence). The CDR3 runs to 16 residues. With 0 bases removed from V and 5 bases from J, the gap between germline ends came to 14 bases. The CDR3 bases are TGTGCCAGCAGCTTAGGCGGGGTTGGCCCCAACAATGAGCAGTTCTTC. This sequence encodes CASSLGGVGPNNEQFF.

Points on this clone: The same CDR3 can be traced to other DNA sequences in this sample. The chain is built from TRBV7-9 and TRBJ2-7; TRBD2 agrees at 7 bases. The V gene's germline CDR1 is SEHNR and CDR2 FQNEAQ (reference sequence). The CDR3 totals 14 residues. Trimming took 5 bases from V and 0 from J; bases not matched to a gene: 4. The CDR3 DNA reads as TGTGCCAGCAGCCCGCGGGGGAGCTCCTACGAGCAGTACTTC. Amino acid sequence: CASSPRGSSYEQYF.

This clone was picked up a small number of times. The chain uses TRBV28 and TRBJ2-3; 7 bases line up with TRBD2. CDR3 size: 14 residues. The ends lost 7 bases at V and 0 bases at J; junction bases unmatched: 4. Germline V gene data show CDR1 as MDHEN and CDR2 as SYDVKM. CDR3 residues: CASIPAGSTDTQYF. DNA for the CDR3: TGTGCCAGCATCCCAGCGGGAAGCACAGATACGCAGTATTTT.

This clone appeared a few times. Other DNA sequences within the sample encode an identical CDR3. The chain combines TRBV20-1 with TRBJ1-2; D is uncertain. From germline, CDR1 is DFQATT and CDR2 SNEGSKA (reference sequence). With 3 bases removed from V and 6 bases from J, the gap between germline ends came to 5 bases. The CDR3 is 10 residues long. CDR3 sequence: CSASPDGYTF. CDR3 bases: TGCAGTGCTAGTCCAGATGGCTACACCTTC.

The chain joins TRBV30 to TRBJ2-7; 9 bases match TRBD1. This CDR3 is built from 12 residues. Germline CDR1 reads GTSNPN; CDR2 reads SVGIG (reference sequence). V lost 3 bases to trimming and J lost 5 bases; unmatched junction nucleotides: 2. This CDR3 reads CAWRGQGNEQYF. For the CDR3, the DNA is TGTGCCTGGAGGGGACAGGGTAACGAGCAGTACTTC.